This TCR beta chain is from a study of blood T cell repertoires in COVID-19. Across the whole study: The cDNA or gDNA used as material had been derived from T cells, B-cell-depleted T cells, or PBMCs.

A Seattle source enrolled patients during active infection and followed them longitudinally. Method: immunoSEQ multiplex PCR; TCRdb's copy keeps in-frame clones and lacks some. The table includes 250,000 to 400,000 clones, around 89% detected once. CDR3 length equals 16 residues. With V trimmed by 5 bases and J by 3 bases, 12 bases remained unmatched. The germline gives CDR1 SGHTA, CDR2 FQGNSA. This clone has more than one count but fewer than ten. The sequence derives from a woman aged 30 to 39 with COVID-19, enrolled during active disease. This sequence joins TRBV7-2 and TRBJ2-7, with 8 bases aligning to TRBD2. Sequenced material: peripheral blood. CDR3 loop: CASSPAGGPAYYEQYF. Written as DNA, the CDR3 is TGTGCCAGCAGCCCGGCGGGGGGCCCAGCGTACTACGAGCAGTACTTC.